This T cell receptor beta chain was sequenced for a study of shared clonotypes between healthy human individuals. On the study more broadly: Three CD4 naive, three CD4 memory, two CD8 naive and one CD8 memory plate were used per donor. Overall study results and limits: Lower generation probabilities were found for non-shared clonotypes than for those shared by all four donors. On the whole, naive subsets had larger estimated richness than memory subsets had.

A note on this clone: Its antigen is undetermined.

Selected positively for CCR7 and CD45RO-negative, naive CD8 cells excluded terminally differentiated effector memory CD45RA+ cells. On sorted subsets, replicate PCRs used roughly 190 ng DNA, or 25,000 to 35,000 T cell genomes. Some clones are missing from TCRdb's copy, which holds only in-frame ones; the method was immunoSEQ multiplex PCR. The sample carries about 2.2 million clones, just under 95% recorded once. The receptor was derived from a young man in good health. Some clones in this sample may be carry-over from other donors' samples. Sequencing input: naive CD8+ T cells from PBMCs.

The CDR3 region is CASTLKDEGPGELFF. For the CDR3, the DNA is TGTGCCAGCACTCTGAAGGATGAGGGACCCGGGGAGCTGTTTTTT. This sequence joins TRBV6-5 and TRBJ2-2; D may be TRBD1 or TRBD2 (5 bases each). V lost 7 bases and J 6 bases, leaving 18 bases between the germline ends. Germline V gene lookup returns CDR1 MNHEY and CDR2 SVGAGI. CDR3 length: 15 amino acids.